This T cell receptor (beta chain) was retrieved from a study of T cell responses to AZD1222 COVID-19 vaccine. The study pooled second doses at about 4 or about 12 weeks. Whole-study results and caveats: Donors in the cohort were predominantly white British and more often female, and clonal diversity was possibly underestimated. Recipients of AZD1222 seropositive at baseline numbered only six or seven. Nearly half of spike-specific TCRs reportedly target unmutated variant regions.

With respect to this clone: The antigen is not known.

TCRdb keeps only in-frame clones here, not all; method: immunoSEQ multiplex PCR. The sample holds roughly 150,000 clones; roughly nine tenths are singletons and the top ten take 3.8%. Germline loops: CDR1 MDHEN, CDR2 SYDVKM. The V end was cut by 4 bases, the J end by 4 bases, with 7 bases between. The CDR3 has 12 residues. This sequence joins TRBV28 and TRBJ1-2, with D unresolved. The sequence derives from an adult who received the AZD1222 COVID-19 vaccine. The sample consisted of peripheral blood, taken 28 days after the second AZD1222 dose. CDR3 in DNA: TGTGCCAGCAGTTGGACGCCCTATGGCTACACCTTC. This translates into CASSWTPYGYTF.